Following are 19 T cell receptor beta chains from one sample sequenced in a study of cytomegalovirus exposure and HLA in healthy donors. Primers for the PCR totalled 60 Vbeta and 13 Jbeta. Assay: immunoSEQ multiplex PCR; the TCRdb copy retains only in-frame clones and omits some. The data hold approximately 180,000 clones, with roughly 86% observed a single time. Sample: PBMCs. All receptors come from a girl aged 10 to 17 in good health and CMV-seropositive.

This clone was seen only once. The chain has TRBV2 and TRBJ1-1; 9 nucleotides line up with TRBD1. CDR1 is SNHLY and CDR2 is FYNNEI in the germline V gene. J was trimmed by 6 bases and V by 6 bases; bases with no gene match: 11. The CDR3 runs to 15 residues. The CDR3 protein is CASRDIGQGSSEAFF. The CDR3 DNA is TGTGCCAGCAGGGATATAGGACAGGGGAGTTCTGAAGCTTTCTTT. Based on the CDR3 plus reference TRBV2 and TRBJ1-1, the full variable domain is EPEVTQTPSHQVTQMGQEVILRCVPISNHLYFYWYRQILGQKVEFLVSFYNNEISEKSEIFDDQFSVERPDGSNFTLKIRSTKLEDSAMYFCASRDIGQGSSEAFFGQGTRLTVV.

The chain is built from TRBV6-1 and TRBJ2-5; a possible D gene is TRBD1 (6 bases). Germline values: CDR1 MNHNS, CDR2 SASEGT. Trimming took off 6 bases at V and 6 bases at J, with 17 bases between the two ends. This CDR3 is built from 14 residues. CDR3 nucleotide sequence: TGTGCCAGCAGCCGACAGGAAGGGATTAAGACCCAGTACTTC. Residues: CASSRQEGIKTQYF.

The chain links TRBV4-1 to TRBJ1-2, with D possibly matching TRBD1 (5 bases). This CDR3 contains 15 residues. V lost 1 base to trimming and J lost 1 base, with 10 bases between them. In germline, CDR1 is MGHRA, CDR2 YSYEKL. CDR3 residues: CASSQVKDNNYGYTF. For the CDR3, the DNA is TGCGCCAGCAGCCAAGTTAAGGACAATAACTATGGCTACACCTTC.

V usage is TRBV19 and J usage is TRBJ1-2; the D is unclear. The germline V gene encodes CDR1 LNHDA and CDR2 SQIVND (reference sequence). The CDR3 totals 15 residues. With 0 bases removed from V and 2 bases from J, the gap between germline ends came to 10 bases. CDR3 region: CASSIDWASNYGYTF. CDR3 nucleotide sequence: TGTGCCAGTAGTATAGATTGGGCGAGCAACTATGGCTACACCTTC.

The chain couples TRBV4-1 to TRBJ1-1; D remains ambiguous. Looked up from germline, CDR1 is MGHRA and CDR2 is YSYEKL. The CDR3 is made up of 15 amino acids. Trimming cost V 0 bases and J 3 bases, with 11 bases left between them. CDR3 sequence: CASSQDESQDTEAFF. CDR3 coding DNA: TGCGCCAGCAGCCAAGACGAGAGTCAGGACACTGAAGCTTTCTTT.

This clone was recorded a few times. This sequence joins TRBV7-6 and TRBJ1-1; 7 bases fit TRBD1. CDR3 size: 14 residues. Germline V CDR1 and CDR2: SGHVS, FNYEAQ. V lost 5 bases and J lost 2; bases outside the gene matches: 5. In nucleotides, the CDR3 is TGTGCCAGCAGCCCCCGGGACAGCAACACTGAAGCTTTCTTT. Its translation: CASSPRDSNTEAFF.

This chain links TRBV10-3 with TRBJ2-3; TRBD2 matches at 8 bases. CDR1 and CDR2 from the germline V gene are ENHRY and SYGVKD. V shed 6 bases, J shed 4 bases, and the junction held 12 bases outside the gene matches. The CDR3 has 16 amino acids. The CDR3 bases are TGTGCCATCAGCCCCCTAATCGGGGGGGCCGCAGATACGCAGTATTTT. It translates to CAISPLIGGAADTQYF.

V usage is TRBV10-1 and J usage is TRBJ1-4, with D maybe TRBD1 (6 bases). The ends were cut back, 6 bases at V and 8 bases at J, with 16 bases in the middle. The CDR3 extends over 14 amino acids. CDR1 WNHNN and CDR2 SYGVQD come from the germline V gene (reference sequence). CDR3 amino acids: CASSGRTEKEKLFF. CDR3 sequence (DNA): TGCGCCAGCAGCGGAAGGACAGAAAAGGAAAAACTGTTTTTT.

The gene calls are TRBV7-9 and TRBJ2-7, with D maybe TRBD2 (5 bases). This CDR3 comprises 16 residues. Germline CDR1 SEHNR, CDR2 FQNEAQ (reference sequence). V lost 5 bases and J lost 1, with 18 bases in between. Here the CDR3 DNA reads TGTGCCAGCAGCCCGACGGTAGGGTGGACTTCCTACGAGCAGTACTTC. It yields the protein CASSPTVGWTSYEQYF.

The rearrangement uses TRBV18 and TRBJ1-2; possibly TRBD1 for D (5 bases). Trimming pared 5 bases from V and 2 bases from J, leaving 9 bases between. Germline CDR1 KGHSH, CDR2 LQKENI. This CDR3 is 13 amino acids long. Written as DNA, the CDR3 is TGTGCCAGCTCAGCGGACAACAACTATGGCTACACCTTC. Translated, it gives CASSADNNYGYTF.

This rearrangement joins TRBV5-4 to TRBJ2-7; no clear D gene. The length of the CDR3 is 14 residues. Trimming removed 0 bases from V and 0 bases from J, with 7 bases in between. The germline V gene has CDR1 SGHNT and CDR2 YYREEE (reference sequence). CDR3 bases: TGTGCCAGCAGCTTGGTCTATGACTCCTACGAGCAGTACTTC. Encoded protein: CASSLVYDSYEQYF.

The genes are TRBV6-1 and TRBJ1-1, with D possibly being TRBD1 (6 bases). Germline loops: CDR1 MNHNS, CDR2 SASEGT. Trimming left V 4 bases short and J 0 bases short, with 9 bases between. The CDR3 is 14 residues long. The DNA for the CDR3 is TGTGCCAGCAGTGTTTGGGGGCTGAACACTGAAGCTTTCTTT. Translated: CASSVWGLNTEAFF.

The V and J genes are TRBV5-6 and TRBJ2-7; 7 bases are shared with TRBD2. V dropped 0 bases and J dropped 6; count of bases not matched to a gene: 0. This CDR3 region has 12 residues. Germline V gives CDR1 SGHDT, CDR2 YYEEEE. The CDR3 here is CASSLGGGEQYF. Written as DNA, the CDR3 is TGTGCCAGCAGCTTGGGGGGGGGCGAGCAGTACTTC.

J is TRBJ2-3 and V is TRBV5-1, with D tentatively TRBD1 (5 bases). V was shortened by 6 bases and J by 6 bases, with 8 bases between the two germline ends. The CDR3 totals 11 residues. CDR1 is SGHRS, CDR2 YFSETQ, per germline. CDR3 in DNA: TGCGCCAGCAATTGGGGCGATACGCAGTATTTT. Its translation is CASNWGDTQYF.

The genes are TRBV27 and TRBJ1-1; D unclear. Germline lookup yields CDR1 MNHEY and CDR2 SMNVEV (reference sequence). Trimming removed 5 bases at V and 0 bases at J, with 10 bases between. The CDR3 covers 14 residues. CDR3: CASSTDMVNTEAFF. CDR3 DNA sequence: TGTGCCAGCAGTACCGACATGGTGAACACTGAAGCTTTCTTT.

The CDR3 here is CASSLSFNYGYTF. The CDR3 DNA reads TGTGCCAGCAGCTTGTCTTTCAACTATGGCTACACCTTC. The chain joins TRBV7-2 to TRBJ1-2; D uncertain. The germline V gene encodes CDR1 SGHTA and CDR2 FQGNSA. The CDR3 has 13 amino acids. V dropped 3 bases and J dropped 2 bases, with 7 bases sitting between them.

This chain uses TRBV19 with TRBJ2-4, with D possibly matching TRBD1 (6 bases). Per the germline V gene, CDR1 is LNHDA and CDR2 is SQIVND (reference sequence). CDR3 length: 13 amino acids. Trimming cost V 10 bases and J 5 bases, with 15 bases left between them. The CDR3 protein is CATEGHRENIQYF. CDR3 bases: TGTGCCACCGAGGGACACCGAGAAAACATTCAGTACTTC.

The V call is TRBV7-9, the J call TRBJ2-3, with TRBD2 matching 15 bases. The germline V gene encodes CDR1 SEHNR and CDR2 FQNEAQ (reference sequence). V was pared by 5 bases and J by 5 bases, with 2 bases of the junction left unmatched. The CDR3 runs 15 residues. CDR3 protein: CASSRTSGGGDTQYF. In DNA, the CDR3 is TGTGCCAGCAGCCGGACTAGCGGGGGGGGAGATACGCAGTATTTT. The whole variable domain, filled in from reference TRBV7-9 and TRBJ2-3, reads DTGVSQNPRHKITKRGQNVTFRCDPISEHNRLYWYRQTLGQGPEFLTYFQNEAQLEKSRLLSDRFSAERPKGSFSTLEIQRTEQGDSAMYLCASSRTSGGGDTQYFGPGTRLTVL.

As regards this clone: The same CDR3 also results from other DNA sequences found in this sample. The chain has TRBV6-1 and TRBJ1-1; D is possibly TRBD1 (5 bases). Trimming stripped 5 bases from V and 1 base from J, with 8 bases between. Germline V gives CDR1 MNHNS, CDR2 SASEGT. This CDR3 is 13 amino acids long. Written as DNA, the CDR3 is TGTGCCAGCAGTCGTGACAGGAACACTGAAGCTTTCTTT. It is translated as CASSRDRNTEAFF.